Below, 21 T cell receptor beta chains from the same sample are listed, as sequenced in a study of beta chain features in type 1 diabetes. The entirety of the isolated RNA underwent reverse transcription, so expressed TCRB transcripts were sequenced. The assay was immunoSEQ multiplex PCR, and TCRdb's table has in-frame clones only and misses some. Of some 220,000 clones listed, 9.5% to 13% are singletons. Sequenced material: central memory CD4+ T cells from blood. These receptors were collected from a man between 18 and 29 years old in good health.

This chain links TRBV29-1 with TRBJ2-5; D uncertain. This CDR3 is built from 13 residues. Germline CDR1 SQVTM, CDR2 ANQGSEA. Deletions cut 7 bases from V and 5 bases from J, with 17 bases between. Here the CDR3 reads CSALRGLVETQYF. In DNA, the CDR3 is TGCAGCGCCCTACGTGGCCTAGTGGAGACCCAGTACTTC.

This clone was counted between two and nine times. At the DNA level, this CDR3 is encoded by other sequences in the same sample as well. V usage is TRBV29-1 and J usage is TRBJ2-7; TRBD2 matches at 8 bases. CDR1 and CDR2 from the germline V gene are SQVTM and ANQGSEA. V shed 3 bases and J 5 bases; nucleotides not matched to a gene: 9. The CDR3 length is 14 residues. The CDR3 nucleotides read TGCAGCGTTGACGGTCGGGGGGGAGGCGACGAGCAGTACTTC. As protein: CSVDGRGGGDEQYF.

This clone was seen only a few times. In DNA form, the CDR3 reads TGCGCCAGCAGCCAAGATCCTAGCCCAGGAGAGACCCAGTACTTC. Translating gives CASSQDPSPGETQYF. The gene calls are TRBV4-3 and TRBJ2-5; TRBD2 is a possible D gene (5 bases). Trimming took 0 bases from V and 4 from J, leaving 12 bases between them. Germline assignment: CDR1 LGHNA and CDR2 YSLEER. CDR3 size: 15 residues.

This clone was observed many times. The V and J genes are TRBV29-1 and TRBJ2-3; TRBD1 matches at 8 bases. V was clipped by 6 bases and J by 3 bases; unmatched bases: 5. Germline V gives CDR1 SQVTM, CDR2 ANQGSEA. The CDR3 consists of 13 residues. This chain's CDR3 is CSVGQAGTDTQYF. DNA for the CDR3: TGCAGCGTGGGACAGGCCGGAACAGATACGCAGTATTTT.

J is TRBJ2-7 and V is TRBV29-1; TRBD1 is a possible D gene (8 bases). The V gene lost 6 bases and the J gene lost 4 bases, with 19 bases spanning the gap. The CDR3 covers 14 residues. Germline V gives CDR1 SQVTM, CDR2 ANQGSEA. CDR3 sequence reads: CSVRQGRESYEQYF. CDR3 coding DNA: TGCAGCGTCCGACAGGGGAGGGAGTCATACGAGCAGTACTTC.

This clone was observed many times. The rearrangement joins TRBV10-3 to TRBJ2-1; D gene uncertain. Deletions cut 6 bases from V and 7 bases from J, with 16 bases between. This CDR3 contains 14 residues. Germline V lookup: CDR1 ENHRY, CDR2 SYGVKD. Here the CDR3 DNA reads TGTGCCATCAGCGTAGAACTATCCACGAATGAGCAGTTCTTC. It is translated as CAISVELSTNEQFF.

This clone was observed a few times. The chain joins TRBV6-5 to TRBJ2-1; TRBD2 aligns across 8 bases. Germline assignment: CDR1 MNHEY and CDR2 SVGAGI. V trimming: 0 bases; J trimming: 0 bases; junction bases outside the gene matches: 1. CDR3 size: 16 residues. The CDR3 is CASSYSGTSSYNEQFF. CDR3 nucleotides: TGTGCCAGCAGTTACTCCGGGACTAGCTCCTACAATGAGCAGTTCTTC.

The CDR3 is CARRVRGVQYF. CDR3 DNA sequence: TGTGCCAGAAGGGTACGGGGTGTGCAGTACTTC. This chain links TRBV11-2 with TRBJ2-7, with TRBD2 as a possible D gene (5 bases). Germline V gives CDR1 SGHAT, CDR2 FQNNGV. Trimming took 9 bases from V and 9 from J, leaving 15 bases between them. There are 11 residues in the CDR3.

CDR3 sequence reads: CASSPPGGEQYF. The CDR3 DNA reads TGTGCCAGCTCACCACCAGGGGGGGAGCAGTACTTC. The chain employs TRBV18 and TRBJ2-7; D might be TRBD1 or TRBD2, each matching 6 bases. CDR3 length: 12 amino acids. The V and J ends lost 0 bases and 7 bases respectively, with 7 bases between them. Germline V gene data show CDR1 as KGHSH and CDR2 as LQKENI. Combining the CDR3 with reference TRBV18 and TRBJ2-7 gives the whole variable domain NAGVMQNPRHLVRRRGQEARLRCSPMKGHSHVYWYRQLPEEGLKFMVYLQKENIIDESGMPKERFSAEFPKEGPSILRIQQVVRGDSAAYFCASSPPGGEQYFGPGTRLTVT.

The V and J genes are TRBV7-2 and TRBJ2-1, with D hard to call. V gave up 5 bases and J gave up 4 bases, with 12 bases separating them. Germline CDR1 SGHTA, CDR2 FQGNSA. The CDR3 runs 14 residues. The CDR3 loop is CASSLLDLYNEQFF. DNA of the CDR3: TGTGCCAGCAGCCTGCTCGACCTGTACAATGAGCAGTTCTTC.

This clone came up a few times. The V gene is TRBV9, the J gene TRBJ2-1; 10 bases match TRBD2. V dropped 4 bases and J dropped 15; count of bases not matched to a gene: 13. The CDR3 has 14 amino acids. Germline CDR1 SGDLS, CDR2 YYNGEE. CDR3 region: CASSINLAGELRFF. The CDR3 DNA follows: TGTGCCAGCAGCATAAACCTAGCGGGAGAACTGCGGTTCTTC.

This sequence joins TRBV7-2 and TRBJ1-2; D unclear. Germline V gene lookup returns CDR1 SGHTA and CDR2 FQGNSA. The CDR3 has 13 residues. The V gene lost 6 bases and the J gene lost 4 bases, with 12 bases spanning the gap. This CDR3 reads CASSRIGSYGYTF. In DNA form, the CDR3 reads TGTGCCAGCAGTCGAATCGGGTCCTATGGCTACACCTTC.

V and J are TRBV7-2 and TRBJ2-7; a weak D match, TRBD2 (5 bases). Germline lookup yields CDR1 SGHTA and CDR2 FQGNSA. V was shortened by 1 base and J by 6 bases, with 19 bases between the two germline ends. This CDR3 has 16 residues. This CDR3 reads CASSLGDHPRGLEQYF. As DNA, the CDR3 is TGTGCCAGCAGCTTAGGAGATCATCCCCGGGGTCTCGAGCAGTACTTC.

This clone was observed a few times. The chain carries TRBV2 and TRBJ2-5; D is unclear. This CDR3 comprises 11 residues. Trimming shortened V by 4 bases and J by 5 bases, and 5 bases separated the two germline ends. The V gene's germline CDR1 is SNHLY and CDR2 FYNNEI. CDR3 loop: CASSVTETQYF. CDR3 coding DNA: TGTGCCAGCAGTGTCACGGAGACCCAGTACTTC.

This chain joins TRBV25-1 and TRBJ2-7, with TRBD1 matching 9 bases. CDR1 is MGHDK, CDR2 SYGVNS, per germline. With V trimmed by 7 bases and J by 3 bases, 7 bases remained unmatched. This CDR3 has 14 amino acids. The CDR3 reads CASTDGTGIYEQYF. CDR3 nucleotide sequence: TGTGCCAGCACCGACGGGACAGGGATCTACGAGCAGTACTTC.

The chain recombines TRBV25-1 with TRBJ2-3; 7 bases agree with TRBD2. The germline V gene encodes CDR1 MGHDK and CDR2 SYGVNS. The J segment lost 3 bases and the V segment lost 10 bases, leaving 13 bases of the junction unmatched. The CDR3 extends over 15 amino acids. CDR3 amino acids: CATGEGGRGTDTQYF. The CDR3 DNA is TGTGCCACCGGGGAGGGCGGGCGTGGGACAGATACGCAGTATTTT.

This clone was counted ten times or more. This sequence joins TRBV5-1 and TRBJ2-2, with TRBD1 matching over 12 bases. The CDR3 contains 16 residues. CDR1 and CDR2 from the germline V gene are SGHRS and YFSETQ. J gave up 5 bases and V 4 bases, and 6 bases lay outside the gene matches. In DNA form, the CDR3 reads TGCGCCAGCAGCGTGGGACAGGGGGCGCATACCGGGGAGCTGTTTTTT. Protein product: CASSVGQGAHTGELFF. Complete variable domain (other parts from reference TRBV5-1 and TRBJ2-2): KAGVTQTPRYLIKTRGQQVTLSCSPISGHRSVSWYQQTPGQGLQFLFEYFSETQRNKGNFPGRFSGRQFSNSRSEMNVSTLELGDSALYLCASSVGQGAHTGELFFGEGSRLTVL.

This clone has ten or more counts. This rearrangement joins TRBV7-2 to TRBJ2-7; 10 positions match TRBD2. V shed 9 bases and J 5 bases; nucleotides not matched to a gene: 7. The CDR3 spans 13 residues. The V gene's germline CDR1 is SGHTA and CDR2 FQGNSA. DNA for the CDR3: TGTGCCAGTAAGGCTAGCGGGAGCCACGAGCAGTACTTC. This codes for CASKASGSHEQYF. The full variable domain, in which reference TRBV7-2 and TRBJ2-7 provide the parts outside the CDR3, is GAGVSQSPSNKVTEKGKDVELRCDPISGHTALYWYRQSLGQGLEFLIYFQGNSAPDKSGLPSDRFSAERTGGSVSTLTIQRTQQEDSAVYLCASKASGSHEQYFGPGTRLTVT.

V and J are TRBV11-1 and TRBJ2-1, with 9 bases fitting TRBD2. The CDR3 spans 15 residues. Germline V gene lookup returns CDR1 SGHAT and CDR2 FQDESV (reference sequence). J was trimmed by 8 bases and V by 3 bases; bases with no gene match: 8. The DNA for the CDR3 is TGTGCCAGCAGCTTTGGTAGCGGGAGCCTCGATGAGCAGTTCTTC. It encodes CASSFGSGSLDEQFF.

The chain is built from TRBV4-3 and TRBJ1-5; no firm D call. Germline V gene lookup returns CDR1 LGHNA and CDR2 YSLEER. The V end lost 0 bases, the J end lost 6 bases, and 9 bases lay between the germline ends. This CDR3 has 14 amino acids. CDR3 sequence reads: CASSQDHLAQPQHF. Written as DNA, the CDR3 is TGCGCCAGCAGCCAAGATCATCTCGCTCAGCCCCAGCATTTT.

This clone occurred a few times. The J gene is TRBJ2-5, the V gene TRBV6-1, with D maybe TRBD1 (5 bases). Trimming cost V 4 bases and J 2 bases, with 8 bases left between them. Germline V gene lookup returns CDR1 MNHNS and CDR2 SASEGT. The CDR3 spans 13 residues. The CDR3 reads CASSVQEQETQYF. Here the CDR3 DNA reads TGTGCCAGCAGTGTACAGGAACAAGAGACCCAGTACTTC.